This T cell receptor (beta chain) was profiled in a study of T cells in Graves' hyperthyroidism and ophthalmopathy. This CDR3 contains 14 residues. V dropped 4 bases and J dropped 5; count of bases not matched to a gene: 6. CDR1 is MNHEY, CDR2 SVGAGI, per germline. Each ophthalmopathy patient scored at least 3 on the Clinical Activity Score and at least 4 on NOSPECS grade, with duration under 3 months. Around 10 ml fresh peripheral blood yielded the PBMCs. Amplification of TCR beta CDR3 regions used RNA as the template. The TCR CDR3 first-round RT-PCR relied on the HTBI primer set. One entry per CDR3 protein results from TCRdb running MiXCR on the multiplex PCR reads. The sample holds about 640,000 distinct CDR3 sequences, under 25% seen once.

The chain links TRBV6-5 to TRBJ2-7; 9 nucleotides match TRBD2. The sequencing input was blood. The receptor was isolated from a man aged 25 to 40 with Graves' ophthalmopathy. The CDR3 region has the DNA TGTGCCAGCAGTTTACTAGCGGGTTCCCACGAGCAGTACTTC. It is translated as CASSLLAGSHEQYF.